Following are 23 T cell receptor beta chains from one sample sequenced in a study of blood T cell repertoires in COVID-19. Clones were sequenced by immunoSEQ multiplex PCR, and TCRdb holds only the in-frame ones, with some missing. The sample records roughly 130,000 clones, about 80% being singletons. The sample comprised peripheral blood. All receptors derive from a woman between 45 and 60 years old with acute or convalescent COVID-19.

This chain connects TRBV4-1 to TRBJ2-3, with TRBD2 matching 10 bases. The CDR3 contains 18 residues. Germline-derived CDR1 and CDR2 are MGHRA and YSYEKL. V lost 0 bases to trimming and J lost 7 bases; unmatched junction nucleotides: 13. The CDR3 here is CASSQDVRAGGPLYTQYF. CDR3 coding DNA: TGCGCCAGCAGCCAAGATGTCCGAGCGGGGGGGCCGCTATATACGCAGTATTTT.

The chain has TRBV27 and TRBJ1-2; maybe TRBD1 (5 bases). Germline loops: CDR1 MNHEY, CDR2 SMNVEV (reference sequence). There are 15 residues in the CDR3. Between the trimmed V and J ends, which lost 9 bases and 8 bases, there was a span of 25 bases. CDR3 residues: CASAVPRDGDWGYTF. As DNA, the CDR3 is TGTGCCAGTGCTGTACCCCGGGACGGGGACTGGGGCTACACCTTC.

This clone was detected a few times. The J gene is TRBJ1-1, the V gene TRBV27; perhaps TRBD1 as D (5 bases). Per germline, CDR1 MNHEY and CDR2 SMNVEV (reference sequence). This CDR3 region has 16 residues. Trimming removed 5 bases from V and 0 bases from J, with 16 bases in between. CDR3 sequence reads: CASSGHGYSMNTEAFF. CDR3 coding DNA: TGTGCCAGCAGTGGACACGGATACTCCATGAACACTGAAGCTTTCTTT.

The chain recombines TRBV5-1 with TRBJ1-2; 7 nucleotides agree with TRBD1. Germline V CDR1 and CDR2: SGHRS, YFSETQ. V lost 2 bases, J lost 8 bases, and 6 bases stayed unmatched. This CDR3 has 13 residues. In DNA, the CDR3 is TGCGCCAGCAGCTTACACAGGGGCGTCGGCTACACCTTC. Translated, it gives CASSLHRGVGYTF.

V usage is TRBV20-1 and J usage is TRBJ1-2; 11 nucleotides align to TRBD1. V lost 3 bases, J lost 8 bases, and 8 bases stayed unmatched. Germline assignment: CDR1 DFQATT and CDR2 SNEGSKA (reference sequence). CDR3 size: 14 residues. CDR3 DNA: TGCAGTGCTAGTCGTAGGACAGGGGGCGACGGCTACACCTTC. Residues: CSASRRTGGDGYTF.

The rearrangement links TRBV5-8 to TRBJ1-4; the D gene is possibly TRBD1 (6 bases). This CDR3 is 16 amino acids long. CDR1 SGHTS and CDR2 YDEGEE come from the germline V gene. With 3 bases removed from V and 3 bases from J, the gap between germline ends came to 15 bases. CDR3 protein: CASSSGQSVANEKLFF. DNA for the CDR3: TGTGCCAGCAGCTCCGGACAGTCAGTAGCTAATGAAAAACTGTTTTTT.

The chain couples TRBV18 to TRBJ1-4; D remains ambiguous. The CDR3 is 15 amino acids. V gave up 2 bases and J gave up 5 bases, with 12 bases separating them. CDR1 and CDR2 from the germline V gene are KGHSH and LQKENI. CDR3 sequence reads: CASSPALSENEKLFF. The CDR3 coding sequence is TGTGCCAGCTCACCAGCCCTCTCGGAGAATGAAAAACTGTTTTTT. Combining the CDR3 with reference TRBV18 and TRBJ1-4 gives the whole variable domain NAGVMQNPRHLVRRRGQEARLRCSPMKGHSHVYWYRQLPEEGLKFMVYLQKENIIDESGMPKERFSAEFPKEGPSILRIQQVVRGDSAAYFCASSPALSENEKLFFGSGTQLSVL.

The gene calls are TRBV6-6 and TRBJ1-1; 7 bases are a match to TRBD1. V was pared by 6 bases and J by 1 base, with 8 bases of the junction left unmatched. This CDR3 is built from 15 residues. Germline CDR1 and CDR2: MNHNY and SVGAGI (reference sequence). As DNA, the CDR3 is TGTGCCAGCAGCCCGCCGGGACAGAAGAACACTGAAGCTTTCTTT. Its translation is CASSPPGQKNTEAFF.

The chain uses TRBV12-3 or TRBV12-4 and TRBJ1-1, with 8 bases matching TRBD1. V was pared by 6 bases and J by 4 bases, with 4 bases of the junction left unmatched. The CDR3 length is 13 residues. The CDR3 region has the DNA TGTGCCAGCAGCGGGACAGGTGGCACTGAAGCTTTCTTT. Translating gives CASSGTGGTEAFF.

The chain joins TRBV2 to TRBJ2-1, with TRBD2 as a possible D gene (7 bases). The CDR3 sequence is 15 residues long. V shed 6 bases and J shed 6 bases, with 18 bases lying between them. Germline values: CDR1 SNHLY, CDR2 FYNNEI. CDR3 sequence reads: CASSFSGASGNEQFF. The CDR3 DNA sequence: TGTGCCAGCAGCTTCTCGGGGGCTAGCGGCAATGAGCAGTTCTTC.

The V and J genes are TRBV5-1 and TRBJ2-3; 8 bases match TRBD2. In germline, CDR1 is SGHRS, CDR2 YFSETQ. This CDR3 has 15 amino acids. The V and J ends lost 7 bases and 2 bases, in that order; junction bases with no gene match: 9. The CDR3 protein is CASRGPGGVTDTQYF. DNA for the CDR3: TGCGCCAGCCGGGGTCCCGGGGGGGTCACAGATACGCAGTATTTT. Filled out from reference TRBV5-1 and TRBJ2-3, the complete variable domain reads KAGVTQTPRYLIKTRGQQVTLSCSPISGHRSVSWYQQTPGQGLQFLFEYFSETQRNKGNFPGRFSGRQFSNSRSEMNVSTLELGDSALYLCASRGPGGVTDTQYFGPGTRLTVL.

V usage is TRBV19 and J usage is TRBJ1-1; TRBD1 might be the D (5 bases). The ends were cut back, 3 bases at V and 2 bases at J, with 13 bases in the middle. The germline gives CDR1 LNHDA, CDR2 SQIVND (reference sequence). This CDR3 comprises 15 residues. CDR3 region: CASSISATGNTEAFF. The CDR3 DNA follows: TGTGCCAGTAGTATTTCTGCAACAGGAAACACTGAAGCTTTCTTT. The variable domain in full, completed from reference TRBV19 and TRBJ1-1, reads DGGITQSPKYLFRKEGQNVTLSCEQNLNHDAMYWYRQDPGQGLRLIYYSQIVNDFQKGDIAEGYSVSREKKESFPLTVTSAQKNPTAFYLCASSISATGNTEAFFGQGTRLTVV.

J is TRBJ1-1 and V is TRBV18; D unclear. The V gene lost 6 bases and the J gene lost 3 bases, with 14 bases spanning the gap. The CDR3 is made up of 14 amino acids. Germline lookup yields CDR1 KGHSH and CDR2 LQKENI. The CDR3 loop is CASSPIGRDTEAFF. DNA of the CDR3: TGTGCCAGCTCCCCCATAGGGAGAGACACTGAAGCTTTCTTT.

The chain links TRBV29-1 to TRBJ1-1, with TRBD1 matching 7 bases. CDR3 length equals 12 residues. Germline CDR1 is SQVTM and CDR2 is ANQGSEA. Unmatched junction bases numbered 8, after V lost 6 bases and J lost 7 bases. CDR3: CSVLGQHLEAFF. The CDR3 DNA follows: TGCAGCGTCCTGGGACAGCACCTTGAAGCTTTCTTT.

V is TRBV28 and J is TRBJ1-5; TRBD1 might be the D (6 bases). The CDR3 is 15 residues long. With 6 bases removed from V and 6 bases from J, the gap between germline ends came to 18 bases. Germline CDR1 and CDR2: MDHEN and SYDVKM. DNA of the CDR3: TGTGCCAGCAGCCGCGGGGGGGGCACACCTCAGCCCCAGCATTTT. It is translated as CASSRGGGTPQPQHF.

This clone was observed once. The chain recombines TRBV19 with TRBJ1-5; 11 bases are a match to TRBD1. Germline CDR1 LNHDA, CDR2 SQIVND (reference sequence). The CDR3 is 14 residues long. With 6 bases clipped from V and 5 bases from J, the junction kept 3 bases outside the gene matches. CDR3 DNA: TGTGCCAGTAGCAGGACAGGGGGCGATCAGCCCCAGCATTTT. It translates to CASSRTGGDQPQHF. The entire variable domain, with the rest obtained from reference TRBV19 and TRBJ1-5, is as follows: DGGITQSPKYLFRKEGQNVTLSCEQNLNHDAMYWYRQDPGQGLRLIYYSQIVNDFQKGDIAEGYSVSREKKESFPLTVTSAQKNPTAFYLCASSRTGGDQPQHFGDGTRLSIL.

The rearrangement links TRBV19 to TRBJ1-2; weak D call: TRBD1 (6 bases). Trimming pared 3 bases from V and 7 bases from J, leaving 15 bases between. The CDR3 totals 14 residues. In germline, CDR1 is LNHDA, CDR2 SQIVND (reference sequence). The CDR3 sequence: CASSIGSGAGGYTF. The CDR3 DNA is TGTGCCAGTAGTATCGGGTCAGGGGCCGGTGGCTACACCTTC.

This clone has only one observation. The chain carries TRBV10-3 and TRBJ2-2, with a tentative D call TRBD2 (5 bases). Looked up from germline, CDR1 is ENHRY and CDR2 is SYGVKD. V shed 0 bases and J shed 7 bases, with 12 bases lying between them. CDR3 length equals 15 residues. The CDR3: CAISESPGLNGELFF. The CDR3 nucleotides read TGTGCCATCAGTGAGTCACCGGGATTGAACGGGGAGCTGTTTTTT.

The genes are TRBV2 and TRBJ1-2; perhaps TRBD1 as D (6 bases). Germline assignment: CDR1 SNHLY and CDR2 FYNNEI. The V end was cut by 6 bases, the J end by 5 bases, with 10 bases between. CDR3 length: 12 residues. This chain's CDR3 is CASRETGYGYTF. CDR3 DNA sequence: TGTGCCAGCAGGGAGACAGGATATGGCTACACCTTC.

The rearrangement uses TRBV3-1 (or the pseudogene TRBV3-2) and TRBJ2-3; perhaps TRBD2 as D (5 bases). Germline V gives CDR1 LGHDT, CDR2 YNNKEL (reference sequence). The CDR3 has 15 amino acids. Trimming took off 0 bases at V and 0 bases at J, with 7 bases between the two ends. The CDR3 sequence: CASSQDGGSTDTQYF. In nucleotides, the CDR3 is TGTGCCAGCAGCCAAGATGGAGGTAGCACAGATACGCAGTATTTT.

The chain uses TRBV28 and TRBJ2-1; no definite D call. The CDR3 spans 16 residues. CDR1 and CDR2 from the germline V gene are MDHEN and SYDVKM. Between the trimmed V and J ends, which lost 5 bases and 0 bases, there was a span of 14 bases. The CDR3 DNA follows: TGTGCCAGCAGTCCGGATTCAGGAAGCTCCTACAATGAGCAGTTCTTC. It codes for CASSPDSGSSYNEQFF.

The chain couples TRBV5-1 to TRBJ2-3, with 12 bases fitting TRBD2. Trimming at V came to 1 base and at J to 6 bases, leaving 6 bases not matched to a gene. The CDR3 has 16 residues. From germline, CDR1 is SGHRS and CDR2 YFSETQ. CDR3 DNA: TGCGCCAGCAGCTTGACTAGCGGGGGGCCGTCGGATACGCAGTATTTT. It yields the protein CASSLTSGGPSDTQYF.

In its sample, this clone was seen a few times. The chain employs TRBV5-8 and TRBJ2-2, with D unresolved. CDR3 length: 13 amino acids. The ends were cut back, 6 bases at V and 7 bases at J, with 13 bases in the middle. Germline CDR1 is SGHTS and CDR2 is YDEGEE. CDR3 coding DNA: TGTGCCAGCACCTCCGTGGGCCGCGGGGAGCTGTTTTTT. Amino acid sequence: CASTSVGRGELFF.